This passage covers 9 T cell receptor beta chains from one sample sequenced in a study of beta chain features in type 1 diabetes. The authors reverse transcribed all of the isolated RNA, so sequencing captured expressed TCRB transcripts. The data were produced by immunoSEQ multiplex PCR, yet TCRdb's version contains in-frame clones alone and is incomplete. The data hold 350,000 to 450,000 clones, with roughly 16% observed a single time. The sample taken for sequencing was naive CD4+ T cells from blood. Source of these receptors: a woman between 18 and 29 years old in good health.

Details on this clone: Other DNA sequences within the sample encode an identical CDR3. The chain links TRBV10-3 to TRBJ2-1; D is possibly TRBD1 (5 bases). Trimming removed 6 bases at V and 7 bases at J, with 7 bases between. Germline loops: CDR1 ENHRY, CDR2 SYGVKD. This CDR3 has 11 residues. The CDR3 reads CAISAGNEQFF. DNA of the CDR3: TGTGCCATCAGCGCAGGGAATGAGCAGTTCTTC.

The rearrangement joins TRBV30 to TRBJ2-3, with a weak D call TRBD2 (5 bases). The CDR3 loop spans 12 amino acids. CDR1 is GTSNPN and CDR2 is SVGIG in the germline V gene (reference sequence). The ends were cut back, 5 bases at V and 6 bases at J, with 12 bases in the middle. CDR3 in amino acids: CAWASSLDTQYF. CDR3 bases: TGTGCCTGGGCTTCTAGCTTGGATACGCAGTATTTT.

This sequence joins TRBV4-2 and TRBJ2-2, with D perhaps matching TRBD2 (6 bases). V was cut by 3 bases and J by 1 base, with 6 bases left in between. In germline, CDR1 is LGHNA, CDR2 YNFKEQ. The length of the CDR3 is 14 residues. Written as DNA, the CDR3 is TGTGCCAGCAGCCAGCGGGAGAACACCGGGGAGCTGTTTTTT. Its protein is CASSQRENTGELFF.

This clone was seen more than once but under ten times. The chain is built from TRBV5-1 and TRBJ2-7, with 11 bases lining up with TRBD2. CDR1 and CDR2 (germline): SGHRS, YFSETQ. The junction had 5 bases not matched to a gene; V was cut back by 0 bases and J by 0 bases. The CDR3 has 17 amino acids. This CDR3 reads CASSLELAGGPSYEQYF. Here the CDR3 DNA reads TGCGCCAGCAGCTTGGAGCTAGCGGGAGGACCCTCCTACGAGCAGTACTTC.

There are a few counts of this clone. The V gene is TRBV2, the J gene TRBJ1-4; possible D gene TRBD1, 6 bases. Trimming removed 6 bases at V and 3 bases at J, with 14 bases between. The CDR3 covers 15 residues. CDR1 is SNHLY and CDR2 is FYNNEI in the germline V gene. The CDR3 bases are TGTGCCAGCAGCCGAAGGGGGGGGCCTAATGAAAAACTGTTTTTT. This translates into CASSRRGGPNEKLFF.

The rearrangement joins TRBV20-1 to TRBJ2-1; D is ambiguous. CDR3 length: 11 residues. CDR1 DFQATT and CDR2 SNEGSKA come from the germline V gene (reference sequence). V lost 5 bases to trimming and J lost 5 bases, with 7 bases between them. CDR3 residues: CSARGDNEQFF. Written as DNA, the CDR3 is TGCAGTGCTCGCGGAGACAATGAGCAGTTCTTC.

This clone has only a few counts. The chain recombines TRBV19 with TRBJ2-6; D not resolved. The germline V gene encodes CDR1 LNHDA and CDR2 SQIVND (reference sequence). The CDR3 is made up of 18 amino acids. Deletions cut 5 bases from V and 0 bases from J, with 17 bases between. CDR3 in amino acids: CASSPVPGGSSGANVLTF. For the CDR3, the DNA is TGTGCCAGTAGTCCTGTCCCAGGTGGAAGCTCTGGGGCCAACGTCCTGACTTTC.

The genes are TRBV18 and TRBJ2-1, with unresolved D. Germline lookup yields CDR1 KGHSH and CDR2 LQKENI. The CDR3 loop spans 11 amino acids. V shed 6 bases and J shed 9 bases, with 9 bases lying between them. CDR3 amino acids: CASSSSGEQFF. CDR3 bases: TGTGCCAGCTCGTCATCCGGTGAGCAGTTCTTC.

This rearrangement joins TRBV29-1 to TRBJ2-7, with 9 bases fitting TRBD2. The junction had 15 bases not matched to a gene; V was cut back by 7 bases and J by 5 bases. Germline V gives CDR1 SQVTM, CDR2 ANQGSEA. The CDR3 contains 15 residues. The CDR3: CSGSTGTSSGNEQYF. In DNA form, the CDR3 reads TGCAGCGGCAGTACCGGGACTAGCAGCGGAAACGAGCAGTACTTC.